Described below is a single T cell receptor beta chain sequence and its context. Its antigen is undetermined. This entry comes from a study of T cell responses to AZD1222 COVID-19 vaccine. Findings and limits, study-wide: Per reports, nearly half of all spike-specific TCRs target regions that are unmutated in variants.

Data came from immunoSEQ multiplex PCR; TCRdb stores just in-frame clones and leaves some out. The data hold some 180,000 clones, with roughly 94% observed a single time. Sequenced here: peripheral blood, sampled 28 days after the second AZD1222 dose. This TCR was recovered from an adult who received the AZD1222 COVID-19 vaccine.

The CDR3 bases are TGCGCCAGCAGGAGAACAGGGGGCGGCTATGGCTACACCTTC. It is translated as CASRRTGGGYGYTF. The chain is built from TRBV10-2 and TRBJ1-2; TRBD1 matches 9 bases. This CDR3 is built from 14 residues. The trim removed 6 bases at V and 4 bases at J, leaving 6 bases unmatched. The V gene's germline CDR1 is WSHSY and CDR2 SAAADI.